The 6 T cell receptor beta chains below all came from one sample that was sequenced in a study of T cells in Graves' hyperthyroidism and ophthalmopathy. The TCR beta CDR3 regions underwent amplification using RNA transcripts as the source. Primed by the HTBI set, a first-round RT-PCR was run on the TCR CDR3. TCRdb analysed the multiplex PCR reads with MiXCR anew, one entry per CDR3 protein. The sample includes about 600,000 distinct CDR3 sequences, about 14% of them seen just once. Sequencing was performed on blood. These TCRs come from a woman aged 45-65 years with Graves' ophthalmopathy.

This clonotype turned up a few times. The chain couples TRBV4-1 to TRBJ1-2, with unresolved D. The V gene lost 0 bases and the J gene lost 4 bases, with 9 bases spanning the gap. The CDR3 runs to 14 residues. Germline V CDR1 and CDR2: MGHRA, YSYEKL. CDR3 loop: CASSQEGRIYGYTF. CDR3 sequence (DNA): TGCGCCAGCAGCCAAGAGGGCCGGATCTATGGCTACACCTTC.

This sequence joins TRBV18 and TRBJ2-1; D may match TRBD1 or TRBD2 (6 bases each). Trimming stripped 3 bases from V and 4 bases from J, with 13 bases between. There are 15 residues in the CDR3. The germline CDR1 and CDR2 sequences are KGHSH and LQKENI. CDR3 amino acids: CASSPVWGAYNEQFF. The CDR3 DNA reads TGTGCCAGCTCACCCGTTTGGGGGGCGTACAATGAGCAGTTCTTC.

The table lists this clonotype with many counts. This CDR3 is CASSYSGLAGWGRTDTQYF. The CDR3 bases are TGTGCCAGCAGTTACTCAGGACTAGCGGGATGGGGGCGCACAGATACGCAGTATTTT. The chain employs TRBV6-2 or TRBV6-3 and TRBJ2-3; 12 nucleotides align to TRBD2. Germline loops: CDR1 MNHEY, CDR2 SVGEGT. The CDR3 contains 19 residues. V lost 0 bases, J lost 1 base, and 8 bases stayed unmatched.

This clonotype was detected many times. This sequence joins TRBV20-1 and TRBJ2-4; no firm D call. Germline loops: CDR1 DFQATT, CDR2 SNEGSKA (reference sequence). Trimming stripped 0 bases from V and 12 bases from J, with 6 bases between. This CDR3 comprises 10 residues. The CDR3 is CSARDLTQYF. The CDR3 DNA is TGCAGTGCTAGAGACCTAACTCAGTACTTC.

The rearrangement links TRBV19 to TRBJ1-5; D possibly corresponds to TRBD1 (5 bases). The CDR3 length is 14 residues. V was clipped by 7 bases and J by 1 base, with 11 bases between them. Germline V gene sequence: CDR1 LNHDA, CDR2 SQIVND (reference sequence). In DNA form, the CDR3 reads TGTGCCAGTACCAAAGGGGTGAGCAATCAGCCCCAGCATTTT. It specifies CASTKGVSNQPQHF.

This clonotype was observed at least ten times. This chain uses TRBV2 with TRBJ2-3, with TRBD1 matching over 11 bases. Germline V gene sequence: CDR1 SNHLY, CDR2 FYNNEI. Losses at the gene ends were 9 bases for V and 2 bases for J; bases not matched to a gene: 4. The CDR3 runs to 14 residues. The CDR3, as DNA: TGTGCCAGTGGGACAGGGGGACTCACAGATACGCAGTATTTT. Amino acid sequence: CASGTGGLTDTQYF.